This is a list of T cell receptor beta chains from one sample in a study of T cell repertoires in cytomegalovirus infection. Antigens of these TCRs are unknown. TCRdb re-called the reads with MiXCR, one entry per CDR3 protein. This table holds 300,000 to 400,000 distinct CDR3 sequences, 20% to 25% found once. The specimen comprised cultured PBMCs, sampled from culture after CMV antigen stimulation. Every receptor here comes from a human donor in good health (CMV status not recorded). Some clones in this sample may be carry-over from other donors' samples. CDR3s include the opening cysteine and the closing phenylalanine or tryptophan. D genes are given only for firm matches. Rows give clone size only sometimes, using once, few, many, or a class for an expanded clone.

v_call	clone_size	j_call	d_call	cdr3_nt	cdr3_aa
TRBV6-2/TRBV6-3	NA	TRBJ2-7	NA	TGTGCCAGCAGCCCACCGGGCCTGCCATTCGAGCAGTACTTC	CASSPPGLPFEQYF
TRBV7-2	NA	TRBJ2-5	NA	TGTGCCAGCAGCCCTCCGAGGGGGACCCAGTACTTC	CASSPPRGTQYF
TRBV20-1	NA	TRBJ2-7	TRBD1	TGCAGTGCTAGGGGGCAGGGGGTTGAGCAGTACTTC	CSARGQGVEQYF
TRBV20-1	NA	TRBJ2-7	TRBD2	TGCAGTGCTAGACTCCGACTAGCGGGGCGCTACGAGCAGTACTTC	CSARLRLAGRYEQYF
TRBV6-2/TRBV6-3	few	TRBJ2-7	NA	TGTGCCAGCAGTTACGGAAAGGGTCGGTCCTACGAGCAGTACTTC	CASSYGKGRSYEQYF
TRBV6-2/TRBV6-3	NA	TRBJ2-5	TRBD2	TGTGCCAGCAGGGCCGGGGGGGGCCAAGAGACCCAGTACTTC	CASRAGGGQETQYF
TRBV24-1	few	TRBJ2-5	NA	TGTGCCACCAGTGCTACCGGGACCCAGTACTTC	CATSATGTQYF
TRBV6-5	few	TRBJ2-6	NA	TGTGCCAGCAGTGGAGGGGGCCACTCTGGGGCCAACGTCCTGACTTTC	CASSGGGHSGANVLTF
TRBV7-9	many	TRBJ2-2	NA	TGTGCCAGCAGCCCACAGGGGTGGGAGGACACCGGGGAGCTGTTTTTT	CASSPQGWEDTGELFF
TRBV20-1	NA	TRBJ2-1	TRBD2	TGCAGTGCTTACCTGACTAGCGGGAACTACAATGAGCAGTTCTTC	CSAYLTSGNYNEQFF
TRBV10-3	few	TRBJ2-2	TRBD1	TGTGCCATCGGACAGGGTCCGAACACCGGGGAGCTGTTTTTT	CAIGQGPNTGELFF
TRBV7-2	many	TRBJ1-2	NA	TGTGCCAGCAGCTCGGAGATCAGGGGCCAGGGCTACACCTTC	CASSSEIRGQGYTF
TRBV10-3	NA	TRBJ2-1	NA	TGTGCCACACTTACACAGGTCCCCGGGACTTCGGAAGGGGGCTACAATGAGCAGTTCTTC	CATLTQVPGTSEGGYNEQFF
TRBV6-2/TRBV6-3	few	TRBJ2-7	TRBD2	TGTGCCAGCAGTTATGGGCCTAGCGGGAGTATCGAGCAGTACTTC	CASSYGPSGSIEQYF
TRBV11-3	many	TRBJ2-1	NA	TGTGCCAGCAGCTTCACAGGAATCGTTTACAATGAGCAGTTCTTC	CASSFTGIVYNEQFF
TRBV19	few	TRBJ1-5	NA	TGTGCCAGTAGTATACTGGGGGCGGGTCAGCCCCAGCATTTT	CASSILGAGQPQHF
TRBV7-9	NA	TRBJ2-5	NA	TGTGCCAGCAGCCCAGGACAGCAACAAGAGACCCAGTACTTC	CASSPGQQQETQYF
TRBV4-3	many	TRBJ2-1	TRBD2	TGCGCCAGCAGCCGAAAAGGGACTAGCGGGAGGGTAAGCTCCTACAATGAGCAGTTCTTC	CASSRKGTSGRVSSYNEQFF
TRBV5-6	NA	TRBJ2-5	NA	TGTGCCAGCAGCTTGGGGCGGGGCGGCCAAGAGACCCAGTACTTC	CASSLGRGGQETQYF
TRBV4-2	few	TRBJ2-2	NA	TGTGCCAGCAGCCAAGAACTAGCTATTAACGGGGAGCTGTTTTTT	CASSQELAINGELFF
TRBV12-3/TRBV12-4	NA	TRBJ2-3	NA	TGTGCCAGCAGTTTGGGAAGCAATACGCAGTATTTT	CASSLGSNTQYF
TRBV30	few	TRBJ2-7	TRBD2	TGTGCCTGGAGTGCCGGGACTAGCGGGATCTACTGGCAGTACTTC	CAWSAGTSGIYWQYF
TRBV4-3	NA	TRBJ1-2	NA	TGCGCCAGCAGCCAAGAAGGGGCAGGGAATGGCTACACCTTC	CASSQEGAGNGYTF
TRBV7-9	NA	TRBJ2-5	TRBD1	TGTGCTAGCAGTCAAACAGGGGCCCAAGAGACCCAGTACTTC	CASSQTGAQETQYF